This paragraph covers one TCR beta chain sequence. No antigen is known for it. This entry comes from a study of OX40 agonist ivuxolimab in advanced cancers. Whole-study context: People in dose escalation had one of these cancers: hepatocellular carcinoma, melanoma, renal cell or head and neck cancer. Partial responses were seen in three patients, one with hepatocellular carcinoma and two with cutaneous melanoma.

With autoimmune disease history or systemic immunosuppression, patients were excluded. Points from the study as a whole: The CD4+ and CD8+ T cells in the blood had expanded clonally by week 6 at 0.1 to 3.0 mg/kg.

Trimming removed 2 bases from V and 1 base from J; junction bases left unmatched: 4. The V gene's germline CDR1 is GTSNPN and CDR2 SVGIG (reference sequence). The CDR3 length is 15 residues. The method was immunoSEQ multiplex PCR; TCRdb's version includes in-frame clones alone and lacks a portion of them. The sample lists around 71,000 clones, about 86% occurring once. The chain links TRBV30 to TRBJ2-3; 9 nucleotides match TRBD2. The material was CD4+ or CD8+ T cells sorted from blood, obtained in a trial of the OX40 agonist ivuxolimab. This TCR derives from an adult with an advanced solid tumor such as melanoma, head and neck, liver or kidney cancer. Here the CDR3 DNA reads TGTGCCTGGAGTAAGACTAGCGGAGGCACAGATACGCAGTATTTT. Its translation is CAWSKTSGGTDTQYF.